Sequencing of this T cell receptor beta chain was carried out in a study of blood T cell repertoires in COVID-19. Looking at the study overall: The samples span acute and convalescent COVID-19 from the United States, Italy and Spain. Nucleic acid was either cDNA or gDNA, and it came from T cells, B-cell-depleted T cells, or PBMCs.

TCRdb's table, derived via immunoSEQ multiplex PCR, lists solely in-frame clones and lacks some. The sample lists 65,000 to 80,000 clones, around nine tenths occurring once. The TCR sequence derives from a human donor in a cohort sampled during active COVID-19. Sequenced material: peripheral blood.

Here the CDR3 DNA reads TGTGCCAGTAGTACCCGGACTAGCGGGGGGGCCCGGTCCTACGAGCAGTACTTC. Protein sequence: CASSTRTSGGARSYEQYF. The chain links TRBV19 to TRBJ2-7, with TRBD2 matching 15 bases. CDR1 is LNHDA, CDR2 SQIVND, per germline (reference sequence). The CDR3 has 18 residues. V was clipped by 4 bases and J by 1 base; unmatched bases: 8. Drawing the rest from reference TRBV19 and TRBJ2-7, the complete variable domain is DGGITQSPKYLFRKEGQNVTLSCEQNLNHDAMYWYRQDPGQGLRLIYYSQIVNDFQKGDIAEGYSVSREKKESFPLTVTSAQKNPTAFYLCASSTRTSGGARSYEQYFGPGTRLTVT.